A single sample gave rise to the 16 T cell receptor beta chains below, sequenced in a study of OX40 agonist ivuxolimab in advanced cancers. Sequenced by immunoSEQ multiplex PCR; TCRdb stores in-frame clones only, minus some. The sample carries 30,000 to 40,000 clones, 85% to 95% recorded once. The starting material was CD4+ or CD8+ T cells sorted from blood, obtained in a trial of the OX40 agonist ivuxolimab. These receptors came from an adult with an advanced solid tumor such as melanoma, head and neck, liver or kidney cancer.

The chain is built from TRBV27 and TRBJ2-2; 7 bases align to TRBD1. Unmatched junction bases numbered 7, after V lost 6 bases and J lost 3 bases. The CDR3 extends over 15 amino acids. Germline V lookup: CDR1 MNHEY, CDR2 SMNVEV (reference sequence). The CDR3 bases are TGTGCCAGCAGACGGGGACAGACCGACACCGGGGAGCTGTTTTTT. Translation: CASRRGQTDTGELFF.

The CDR3 sequence: CASSYSRGSYEQYF. The CDR3, as DNA: TGTGCCAGCAGTTACTCTAGGGGGAGTTACGAGCAGTACTTC. This rearrangement joins TRBV6-5 to TRBJ2-7, with a possible D match to TRBD1 (6 bases). V lost 0 bases and J 4 bases, leaving 10 bases between the germline ends. Germline CDR1 MNHEY, CDR2 SVGAGI. The CDR3 runs to 14 residues.

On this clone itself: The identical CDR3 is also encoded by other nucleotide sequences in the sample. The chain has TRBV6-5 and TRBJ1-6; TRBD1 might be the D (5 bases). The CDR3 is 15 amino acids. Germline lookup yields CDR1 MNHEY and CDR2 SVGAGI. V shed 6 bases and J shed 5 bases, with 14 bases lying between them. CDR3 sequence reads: CASRFDSLNNSPLHF. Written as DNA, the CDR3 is TGTGCCAGCAGGTTCGACAGCCTGAATAATTCACCCCTCCACTTT.

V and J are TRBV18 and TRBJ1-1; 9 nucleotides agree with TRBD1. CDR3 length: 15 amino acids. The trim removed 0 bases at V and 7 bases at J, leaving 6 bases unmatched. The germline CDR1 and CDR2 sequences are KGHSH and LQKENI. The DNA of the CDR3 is TGTGCCAGCTCACCACCGGGACAGGGAGCGGTTGAAGCTTTCTTT. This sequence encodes CASSPPGQGAVEAFF.

CDR3 in DNA: TGTGCCAGCAGGGCGGGACAGCGATATGGCTACACCTTC. Its protein product is CASRAGQRYGYTF. The rearrangement joins TRBV5-6 to TRBJ1-2, with TRBD1 matching 7 bases. Germline V gives CDR1 SGHDT, CDR2 YYEEEE. The CDR3 runs 13 residues. With 5 bases clipped from V and 5 bases from J, the junction kept 6 bases outside the gene matches.

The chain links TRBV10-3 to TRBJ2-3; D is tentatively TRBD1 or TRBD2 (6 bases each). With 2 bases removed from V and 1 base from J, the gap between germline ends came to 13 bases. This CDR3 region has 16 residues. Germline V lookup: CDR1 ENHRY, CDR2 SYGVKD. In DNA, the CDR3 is TGTGCCATCAGTGAGACTTTGAGGGGGGGCACAGATACGCAGTATTTT. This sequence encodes CAISETLRGGTDTQYF.

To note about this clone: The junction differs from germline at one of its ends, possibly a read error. The DNA for the CDR3 is TGTGCCAGCAGCCCACAGGCCTTC. Translation gives CASSPQAF. V is TRBV9 and J is TRBJ2-7, with D tentatively TRBD1 (5 bases). In germline, CDR1 is SGDLS, CDR2 YYNGEE. The CDR3 length is 8 residues.

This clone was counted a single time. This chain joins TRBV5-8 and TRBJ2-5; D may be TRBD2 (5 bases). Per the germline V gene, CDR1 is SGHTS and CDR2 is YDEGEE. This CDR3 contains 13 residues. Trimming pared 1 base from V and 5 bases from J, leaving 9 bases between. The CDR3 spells CASSLSGRETQYF. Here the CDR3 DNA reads TGTGCCAGCAGCTTGAGCGGAAGGGAGACCCAGTACTTC.

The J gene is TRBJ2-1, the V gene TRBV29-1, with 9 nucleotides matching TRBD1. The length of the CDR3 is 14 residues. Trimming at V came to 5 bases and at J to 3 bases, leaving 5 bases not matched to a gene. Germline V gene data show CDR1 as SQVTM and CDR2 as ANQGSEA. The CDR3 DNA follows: TGCAGCGTTAGACAGGGGGGACTCTACAATGAGCAGTTCTTC. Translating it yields CSVRQGGLYNEQFF.

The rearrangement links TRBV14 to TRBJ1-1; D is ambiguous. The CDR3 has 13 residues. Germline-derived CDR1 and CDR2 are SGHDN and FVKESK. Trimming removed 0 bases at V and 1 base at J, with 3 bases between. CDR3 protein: CASSQEWNTEAFF. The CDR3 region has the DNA TGTGCCAGCAGCCAAGAATGGAACACTGAAGCTTTCTTT.

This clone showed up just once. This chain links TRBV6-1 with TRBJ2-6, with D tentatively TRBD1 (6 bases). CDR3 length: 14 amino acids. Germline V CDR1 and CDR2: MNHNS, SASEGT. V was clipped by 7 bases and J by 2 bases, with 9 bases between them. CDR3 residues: CASTRDTGANVLTF. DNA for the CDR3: TGTGCCAGCACAAGGGACACTGGGGCCAACGTCCTGACTTTC.

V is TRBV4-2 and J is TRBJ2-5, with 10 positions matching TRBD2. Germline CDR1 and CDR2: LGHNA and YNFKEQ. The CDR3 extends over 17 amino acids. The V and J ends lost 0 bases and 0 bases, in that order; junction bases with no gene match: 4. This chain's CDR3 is CASSQESGLADQETQYF. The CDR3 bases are TGTGCCAGCAGCCAAGAGTCCGGACTAGCGGACCAAGAGACCCAGTACTTC.

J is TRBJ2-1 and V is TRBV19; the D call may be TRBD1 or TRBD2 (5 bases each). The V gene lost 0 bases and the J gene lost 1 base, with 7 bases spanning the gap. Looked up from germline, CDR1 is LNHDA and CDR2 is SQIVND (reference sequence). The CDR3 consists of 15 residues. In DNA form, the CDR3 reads TGTGCCAGTAGTATAGAGGGGGATTCCTACAATGAGCAGTTCTTC. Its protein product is CASSIEGDSYNEQFF.

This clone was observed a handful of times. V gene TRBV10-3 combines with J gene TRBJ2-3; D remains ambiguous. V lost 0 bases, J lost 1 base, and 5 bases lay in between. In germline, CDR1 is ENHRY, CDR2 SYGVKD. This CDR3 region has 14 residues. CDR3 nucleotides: TGTGCCATCAGTGAGTCGGTCGGCACAGATACGCAGTATTTT. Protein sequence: CAISESVGTDTQYF.

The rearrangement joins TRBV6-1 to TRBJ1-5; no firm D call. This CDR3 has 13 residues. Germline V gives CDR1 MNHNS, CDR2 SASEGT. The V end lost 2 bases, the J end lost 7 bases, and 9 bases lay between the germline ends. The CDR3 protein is CASSESRLQPQHF. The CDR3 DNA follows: TGTGCCAGCAGTGAATCACGGTTGCAGCCCCAGCATTTT.

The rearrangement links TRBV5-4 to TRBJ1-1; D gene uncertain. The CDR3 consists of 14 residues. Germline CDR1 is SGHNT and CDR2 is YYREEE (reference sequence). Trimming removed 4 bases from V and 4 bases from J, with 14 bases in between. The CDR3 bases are TGTGCCAGCAGCCCCTTGAGGGAGGGCACTGAAGCTTTCTTT. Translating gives CASSPLREGTEAFF.